This TCR beta chain derives from a study of blood T cell repertoires in COVID-19 (dated by TCRdb to 2019 to 2021). Background for the entire study: Collaborator samples came from the United States, Italy and Spain and covered acute and convalescent phases of COVID-19. The prospective study material was composed of cDNA or gDNA derived from T cells, B-cell-depleted T cells, or PBMCs. Deeply sampled blood TCRbeta repertoires from subjects exposed to, actively infected with, or recovered from COVID-19 were included in the dataset. The repertoires were released in a freely available public database meant as a resource for research on the immune response to SARS-CoV-2. Samples came from the ongoing ImmuneRACE study (first 160 participants) plus 1,254 subjects from 6 global collaborators. A de-identified subject ID, COVID-19 status, age in years and sex were almost always included in the sample metadata. Where available, HLA class I and class II types were obtained from metadata supplied by the sample provider rather than from assay-based typing. Summary of the overall study and its limitations: The amount of clinical and demographic metadata varied by source and participant and was provided uncurated.

A second Seattle source provided samples from volunteer blood donors who had recovered from COVID-19. Each collaborating institution followed its own protocols to collect whole blood in K2EDTA tubes. For TCRbeta analysis, collaborators shipped samples as frozen whole blood, isolated PBMCs, or DNA extracted from either of those sample types. TCRbeta CDR3 regions were amplified from genomic DNA using the immunoSEQ Assay, a bias-controlled multiplex PCR. The authors' pipeline ran thus. The number of nucleated cells in each sample was estimated by amplification of reference gene primers within the assay. To quantify the absolute abundance of each unique TCRbeta CDR3 rearrangement, sequence reads were collapsed and filtered. For each sample, productive Simpson clonality was calculated as the square root of Simpson's diversity index across productive rearrangements. As stored in TCRdb, this immuneACCESS dataset retains in-frame rearrangements with V and J assigned. A fraction of the clones does not appear; measured against another copy, unresolved V genes explain less than half of the discrepancy, and the remainder lacks a known reason. V and J calls and clone size are given by that table; D and trimming were obtained from the DNA. The sample table records approximately 160,000 clones; 80% to 90% of these occur just once. The top ten clonotypes cover approximately 7.7% of the sample.

This clone was seen a single time. No cognate antigen has been identified for it. Per-nucleotide qualities are absent, and no much larger clonotype sits a single base away. The source of this sequence is a man aged 40-50 years who had recovered from COVID-19. The sequenced sample was peripheral blood.

CDR3 reads: CASSSGQGAKGYTF. The bases are TGTGCCAGCAGTTCCGGACAGGGGGCGAAAGGCTACACCTTC. Here the chain combines TRBV27 and TRBJ1-2; TRBD1 lines up with 11 middle nucleotides. The junction shows trimming of 4 bases on V and 8 bases on J, and the gene matches do not reach 6 bases of it. The CDR3 starts with the cysteine, ends with the phenylalanine, and has 14 residues. The retained sequence is limited to the CDR3, 42 bases, with the frame set at the first base. CDR1 and CDR2 (MNHEY, SMNVEV) derive from the germline V gene (reference sequence).